These 7 T cell receptor beta chains were all obtained from the same sample, sequenced in a study of tumor and adjacent non-tumor tissue in lung cancer. This sample's RNA came from whole unsorted tissue. Three rounds of nested PCR, following a modified ARM-PCR protocol, produced the TCRbeta library. One entry per CDR3 protein results from TCRdb running MiXCR on the multiplex PCR reads. The repertoire holds 100,000 to 150,000 distinct CDR3 sequences, with 55% to 75% as singletons. The sample consisted of lung tumor tissue. The receptor set was obtained from a man aged 25 to 45 with non-small cell lung cancer.

Remarks on this clonotype: One junction end disagrees with the germline gene, perhaps due to a read error. V usage is TRBV20-1 and J usage is TRBJ2-7; D is possibly TRBD1 or TRBD2 (5 bases each). Germline lookup yields CDR1 DFQATT and CDR2 SNEGSKA (reference sequence). The CDR3 runs 15 residues. The CDR3 sequence: CSDREPGPRSYDQYF. The DNA for the CDR3 is TGCAGTGATAGAGAACCGGGACCGCGATCCTACGATCAGTACTTC.

A word on this clonotype: This CDR3 is missing its conserved last phenylalanine or tryptophan, likely due to a read error. The chain joins TRBV20-1 to TRBJ2-7; 7 bases align to TRBD2. Germline lookup yields CDR1 DFQATT and CDR2 SNEGSKA (reference sequence). The CDR3 has 14 residues. The CDR3 bases are TGCAGTGCTAAGCTTGCGGGAGTTGGCTACAAGCAGTACATC. Amino acid sequence: CSAKLAGVGYKQYI.

The chain carries TRBV21-1 and TRBJ2-6; TRBD2 is the table's D call, not checked against the DNA. TRBV21-1 is termed a pseudogene. The CDR3 extends over 16 amino acids. DNA of the CDR3: TGTGCCAGCAGCAAACCTACCGCCTCTGGGGCCAACGTCCTGACTTTC. Residues: CASSKPTASGANVLTF.

This clonotype has a single count. Given a much more abundant clone one base away, this may be a read error. The chain uses TRBV6-5 and TRBJ1-1; D gene ambiguous. The V end was cut by 2 bases, the J end by 2 bases, with 12 bases between. This CDR3 has 15 amino acids. Germline lookup yields CDR1 MNHEY and CDR2 SVGAGI. The CDR3 sequence is CASSYRGRINTEAFF. DNA of the CDR3: TGTGCCAGCAGTTACCGAGGGCGGATAAACACTGAAGCTTTCTTT.

To note about this clonotype: A much bigger clone sits one base away, suggesting this may be a read error. The CDR3 DNA reads as TGTGCCAGAAGCCCTTCGACAACCGGGGCCAACGTCCTGACTTTC. Encoded protein: CARSPSTTGANVLTF. V usage is TRBV13 and J usage is TRBJ2-6; D gene ambiguous. Deletions cut 9 bases from V and 4 bases from J, with 16 bases between. Germline V gene data show CDR1 as PRHDT and CDR2 as FYEKMQ (reference sequence). This CDR3 region has 15 residues.

Note on this clonotype: The junction and the germline gene differ at one end; a read error may be behind it. J is TRBJ1-5 and V is TRBV5-4; D may be TRBD1 (5 bases). Per germline, CDR1 SGHNT and CDR2 YYREEE (reference sequence). The length of the CDR3 is 13 residues. CDR3 in amino acids: CASSGGRDQSQHF. CDR3 nucleotides: TGTGCCAGCAGCGGGGGGAGGGATCAGTCCCAGCATTTT.

In the case of this clonotype: This could be a read error, since a much larger clone is one nucleotide away. The gene calls are TRBV6-6 and TRBJ1-2, with TRBD1 matching over 7 bases. Germline lookup yields CDR1 MNHNY and CDR2 SVGAGI (reference sequence). CDR3 length: 14 amino acids. Here the CDR3 reads CASSYVGQDYSYTF. In DNA, the CDR3 is TGTGCCAGCAGTTACGTCGGACAGGACTATAGCTACACCTTC.